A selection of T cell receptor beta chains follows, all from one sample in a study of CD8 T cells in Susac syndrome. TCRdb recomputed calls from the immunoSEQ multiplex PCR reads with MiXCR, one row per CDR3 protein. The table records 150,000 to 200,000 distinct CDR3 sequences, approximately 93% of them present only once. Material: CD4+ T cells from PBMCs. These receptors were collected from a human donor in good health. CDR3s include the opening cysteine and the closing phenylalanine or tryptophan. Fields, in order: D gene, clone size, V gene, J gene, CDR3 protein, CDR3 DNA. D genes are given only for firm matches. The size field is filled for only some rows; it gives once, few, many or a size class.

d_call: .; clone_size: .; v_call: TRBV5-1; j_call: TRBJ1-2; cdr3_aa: CASSLLGGNYGYTF; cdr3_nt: TGCGCCAGCAGCTTGCTAGGAGGCAACTATGGCTACACCTTC
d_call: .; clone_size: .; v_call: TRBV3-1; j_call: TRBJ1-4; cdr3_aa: CASSQFEKLFF; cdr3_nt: TGTGCCAGCAGCCAATTTGAAAAACTGTTTTTT
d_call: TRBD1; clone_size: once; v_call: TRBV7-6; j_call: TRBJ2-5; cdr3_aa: CASSTGQGVKETQYF; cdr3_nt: TGTGCCAGCAGCACCGGACAGGGGGTGAAAGAGACCCAGTACTTC
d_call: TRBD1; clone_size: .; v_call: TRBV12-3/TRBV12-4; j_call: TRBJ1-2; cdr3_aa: CASRQPGQGSHGYTF; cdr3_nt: TGTGCCAGCAGGCAGCCGGGACAGGGAAGCCATGGCTACACCTTC
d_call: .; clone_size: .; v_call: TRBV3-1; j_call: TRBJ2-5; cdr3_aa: CASSQDIVEGSETQYF; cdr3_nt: TGTGCCAGCAGCCAAGACATTGTGGAGGGCTCAGAGACCCAGTACTTC
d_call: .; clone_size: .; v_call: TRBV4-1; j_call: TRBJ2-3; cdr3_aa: CASSQVLGADTQYF; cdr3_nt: TGCGCCAGCAGCCAAGTCTTGGGAGCAGATACGCAGTATTTT
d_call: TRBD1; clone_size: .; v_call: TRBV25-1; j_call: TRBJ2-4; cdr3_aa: CASSSTGVNIQYF; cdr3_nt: TGTGCCAGCAGTTCAACAGGGGTTAACATTCAGTACTTC
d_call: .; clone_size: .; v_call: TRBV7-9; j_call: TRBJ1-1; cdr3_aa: CASSWELNTEAFF; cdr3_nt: TGTGCCAGCAGCTGGGAGCTGAACACTGAAGCTTTCTTT
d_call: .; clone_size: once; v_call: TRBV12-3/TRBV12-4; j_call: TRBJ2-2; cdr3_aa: CASSLTDITGELFF; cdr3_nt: TGTGCCAGCAGTTTAACCGACATCACCGGGGAGCTGTTTTTT
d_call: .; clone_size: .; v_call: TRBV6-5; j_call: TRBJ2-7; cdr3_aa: CASSKDLSYEQYF; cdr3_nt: TGTGCCAGCAGTAAGGACCTCTCCTACGAGCAGTACTTC
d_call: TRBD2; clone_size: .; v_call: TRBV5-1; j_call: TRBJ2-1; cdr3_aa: CASSQGQTSGGSYNEQFF; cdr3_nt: TGCGCCAGCAGCCAGGGACAGACTAGCGGGGGTTCCTACAATGAGCAGTTCTTC
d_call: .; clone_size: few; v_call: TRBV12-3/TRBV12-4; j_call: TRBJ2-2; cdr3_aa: CASTRVTNTGELFF; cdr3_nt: TGTGCCAGCACCAGGGTTACTAACACCGGGGAGCTGTTTTTT
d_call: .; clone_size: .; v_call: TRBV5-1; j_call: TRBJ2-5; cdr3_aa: CASSLGAAARYGETQYF; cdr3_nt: TGCGCCAGCAGCTTGGGAGCAGCAGCTCGGTATGGGGAGACCCAGTACTTC
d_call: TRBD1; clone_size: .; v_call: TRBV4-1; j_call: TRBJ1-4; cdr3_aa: CASSQGQQLDATNEKLFF; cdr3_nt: TGCGCCAGCAGCCAGGGACAGCAGTTAGATGCAACTAATGAAAAACTGTTTTTT
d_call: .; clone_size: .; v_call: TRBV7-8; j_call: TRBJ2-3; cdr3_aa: CASTADTQYF; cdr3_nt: TGTGCCAGCACCGCAGATACGCAGTATTTT
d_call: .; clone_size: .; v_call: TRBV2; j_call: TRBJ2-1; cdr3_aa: CASGPRGDEQFF; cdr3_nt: TGTGCCAGCGGCCCCAGAGGTGATGAGCAGTTCTTC
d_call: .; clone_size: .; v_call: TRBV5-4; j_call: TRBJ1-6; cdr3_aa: CASSSDRRSSPYNSPLHF; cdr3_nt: TGTGCCAGCAGCTCAGACAGGAGGTCATCCCCCTATAATTCACCCCTCCACTTT
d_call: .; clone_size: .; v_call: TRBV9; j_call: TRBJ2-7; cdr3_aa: CASSVELVAYEQYF; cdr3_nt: TGTGCCAGCAGCGTAGAACTGGTAGCGTACGAGCAGTACTTC
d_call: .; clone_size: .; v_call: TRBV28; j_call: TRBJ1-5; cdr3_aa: CASSLDPLKPQHF; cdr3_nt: TGTGCCAGCAGCCTCGATCCGTTAAAGCCCCAGCATTTT
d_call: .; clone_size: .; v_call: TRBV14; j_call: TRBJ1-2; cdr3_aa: CASSRDHAHNYGYTF; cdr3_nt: TGTGCCAGCAGCCGGGACCATGCCCACAACTATGGCTACACCTTC
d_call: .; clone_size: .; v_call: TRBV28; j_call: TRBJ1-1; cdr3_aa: CASSLNILGAFF; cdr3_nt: TGTGCCAGCAGTTTAAATATCCTGGGCGCTTTCTTT
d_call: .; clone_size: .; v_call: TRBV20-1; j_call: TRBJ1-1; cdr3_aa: CSVADRLTEAFF; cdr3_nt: TGCAGTGTCGCCGACAGACTCACTGAAGCTTTCTTT
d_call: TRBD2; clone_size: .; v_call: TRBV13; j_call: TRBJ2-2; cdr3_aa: CASSRAGGDTGELFF; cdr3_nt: TGTGCCAGCAGCCGAGCGGGGGGCGATACCGGGGAGCTGTTTTTT
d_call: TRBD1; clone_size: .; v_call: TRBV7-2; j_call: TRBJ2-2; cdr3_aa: CASSPNRGVGELFF; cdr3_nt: TGTGCCAGCAGCCCGAACAGGGGGGTTGGGGAGCTGTTTTTT
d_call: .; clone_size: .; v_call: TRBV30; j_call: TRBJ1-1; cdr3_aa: CAWTKTELNTEAFF; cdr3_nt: TGTGCCTGGACTAAGACGGAGTTGAACACTGAAGCTTTCTTT
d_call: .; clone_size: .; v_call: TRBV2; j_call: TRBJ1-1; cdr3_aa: CASSDGLLNTEAFF; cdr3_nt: TGTGCCAGCAGTGACGGGCTTTTGAACACTGAAGCTTTCTTT
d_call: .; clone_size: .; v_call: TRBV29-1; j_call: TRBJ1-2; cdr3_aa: CSVEGGRGYGYTF; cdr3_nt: TGCAGCGTTGAGGGGGGCCGGGGCTATGGCTACACCTTC
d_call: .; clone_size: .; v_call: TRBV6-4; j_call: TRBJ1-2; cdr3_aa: CASSDSGTSGYTF; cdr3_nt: TGTGCCAGCAGTGATTCCGGGACTTCTGGCTACACCTTC
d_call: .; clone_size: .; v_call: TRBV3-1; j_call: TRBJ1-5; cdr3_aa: CASSQDSGDQPQHF; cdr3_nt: TGTGCCAGCAGCCAAGATTCTGGTGATCAGCCCCAGCATTTT
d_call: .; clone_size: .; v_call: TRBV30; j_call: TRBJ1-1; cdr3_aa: CAWSVRFRENTEAFF; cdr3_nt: TGTGCCTGGAGTGTACGTTTTAGGGAGAACACTGAAGCTTTCTTT
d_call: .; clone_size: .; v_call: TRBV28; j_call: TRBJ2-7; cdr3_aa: CASSFQNPYEQYF; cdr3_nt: TGTGCCAGCAGTTTCCAGAACCCCTACGAGCAGTACTTC
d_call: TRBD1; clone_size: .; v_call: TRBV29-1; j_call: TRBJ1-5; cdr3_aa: CSAQTGQGRQPQHF; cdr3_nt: TGCAGCGCCCAAACAGGACAGGGCAGACAGCCCCAGCATTTT
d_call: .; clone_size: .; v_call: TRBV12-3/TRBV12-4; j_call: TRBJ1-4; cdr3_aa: CASSANRGQGMGEKLFF; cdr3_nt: TGTGCCAGCAGTGCTAATAGAGGACAAGGGATGGGTGAAAAACTGTTTTTT
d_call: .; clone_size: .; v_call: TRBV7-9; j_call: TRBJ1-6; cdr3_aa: CASTPPGFSPLHF; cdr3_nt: TGTGCCAGCACCCCTCCGGGATTTTCACCCCTCCACTTT
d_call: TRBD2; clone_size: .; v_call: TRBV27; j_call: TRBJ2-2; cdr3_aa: CASSRAGPPGTSGGAGTGELFF; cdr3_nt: TGTGCCAGCAGCCGAGCCGGGCCTCCCGGGACTAGCGGGGGGGCTGGCACCGGGGAGCTGTTTTTT
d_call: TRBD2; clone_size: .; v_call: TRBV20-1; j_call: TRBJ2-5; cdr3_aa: CSASGGGRETQYF; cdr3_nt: TGCAGTGCTAGCGGGGGGGGTAGGGAGACCCAGTACTTC
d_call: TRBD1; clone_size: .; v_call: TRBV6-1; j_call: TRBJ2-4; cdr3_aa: CASSTGTGIHLNIQYF; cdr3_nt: TGTGCCAGCAGTACGGGGACAGGGATCCACCTGAACATTCAGTACTTC
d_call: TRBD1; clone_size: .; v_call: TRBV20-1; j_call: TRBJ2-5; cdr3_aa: CSARDFRGGSMETQYF; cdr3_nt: TGCAGTGCTAGAGATTTTAGAGGGGGCAGCATGGAGACCCAGTACTTC
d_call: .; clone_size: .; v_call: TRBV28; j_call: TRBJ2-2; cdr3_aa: CASSLLRGPNTGELFF; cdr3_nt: TGTGCCAGCAGTTTGCTCAGGGGCCCGAACACCGGGGAGCTGTTTTTT